This T cell receptor beta chain emerged from a study of blood T cell repertoires in COVID-19. Some clones are missing from TCRdb's copy, which holds only in-frame ones; the method was immunoSEQ multiplex PCR. The sample lists roughly 670,000 clones, over 80% occurring once. Germline V lookup: CDR1 MGHRA, CDR2 YSYEKL. This CDR3 contains 15 residues. Trimming cost V 1 base and J 4 bases, with 10 bases left between them. This clonotype was obtained from a woman younger than 35 with acute or convalescent COVID-19. The material sequenced was peripheral blood. V usage is TRBV4-1 and J usage is TRBJ1-4; unclear D gene. The CDR3 is CASSQGTEDNEKLFF. In DNA form, the CDR3 reads TGCGCCAGCAGCCAAGGAACAGAAGATAATGAAAAACTGTTTTTT.